The source of this TCR beta chain is a study of T cell clonotyping in hematopoietic cell transplantation. Method: immunoSEQ multiplex PCR; TCRdb's copy keeps in-frame clones and lacks some. Among more than 65,000 clones listed, roughly 93% were seen once. This CDR3 contains 15 residues. The V gene's germline CDR1 is SGHTA and CDR2 FQGNSA. The V and J ends lost 2 bases and 2 bases respectively, with 13 bases between them. This receptor was obtained from a man aged 50-59 years in good health. Some clones in this sample may be carry-over from other donors' samples. The chain carries TRBV7-2 and TRBJ2-7; TRBD2 is a possible D gene (6 bases). The specimen was peripheral blood mononuclear cells. The CDR3 DNA reads TGTGCCAGCAGCTTACAGGGCGGGGCTCCCTACGAGCAGTACTTC. Encoded protein: CASSLQGGAPYEQYF.